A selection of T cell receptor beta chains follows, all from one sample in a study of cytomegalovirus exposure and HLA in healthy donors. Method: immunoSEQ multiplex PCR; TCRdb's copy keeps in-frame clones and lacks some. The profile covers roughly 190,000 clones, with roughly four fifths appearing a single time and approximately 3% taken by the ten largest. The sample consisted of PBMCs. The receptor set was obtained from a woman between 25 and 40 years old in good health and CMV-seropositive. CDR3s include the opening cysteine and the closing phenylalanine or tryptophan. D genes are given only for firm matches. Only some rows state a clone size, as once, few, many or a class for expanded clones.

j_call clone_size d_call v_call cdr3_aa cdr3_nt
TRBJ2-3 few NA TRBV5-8 CASSLAIRNTDTQYF TGTGCCAGCAGCTTGGCGATCAGGAACACAGATACGCAGTATTTT
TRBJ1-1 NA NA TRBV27 CASSLMVSNTEAFF TGTGCCAGCAGTTTAATGGTCAGTAACACTGAAGCTTTCTTT
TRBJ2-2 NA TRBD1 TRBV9 CASSARTGGTGELFF TGTGCCAGCAGCGCAAGGACAGGTGGGACCGGGGAGCTGTTTTTT
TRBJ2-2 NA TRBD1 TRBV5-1 CASSVPLQGPTGELFF TGCGCCAGCAGCGTACCTTTACAGGGGCCCACCGGGGAGCTGTTTTTT
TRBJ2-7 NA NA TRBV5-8 CASSRTGSTSYEQYF TGTGCCAGCAGCCGCACGGGGAGTACTTCCTACGAGCAGTACTTC
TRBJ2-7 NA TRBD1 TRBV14 CASSRGQNRGYEQYF TGTGCCAGCAGCCGGGGACAGAACCGTGGCTACGAGCAGTACTTC
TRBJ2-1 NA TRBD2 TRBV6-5 CASSYGLAGAREQFF TGTGCCAGCAGTTACGGACTAGCGGGAGCCCGAGAGCAGTTCTTC
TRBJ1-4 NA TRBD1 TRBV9 CASSAVTGGNEKLFF TGTGCCAGCAGCGCCGTGACAGGGGGGAATGAAAAACTGTTTTTT
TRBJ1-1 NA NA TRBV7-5 CVRSSRDSIMNTEAFF TGTGTCAGAAGTTCCCGGGACAGCATAATGAACACTGAAGCTTTCTTT
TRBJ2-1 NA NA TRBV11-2 CASSLDSGSYNEQFF TGTGCCAGCAGCTTAGATAGCGGATCGTACAATGAGCAGTTCTTC
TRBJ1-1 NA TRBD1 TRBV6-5 CASRSDRGNTEAFF TGTGCCAGCAGGTCCGACAGGGGGAACACTGAAGCTTTCTTT
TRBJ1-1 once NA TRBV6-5 CASSYSPKNTEAFF TGTGCCAGCAGTTACTCTCCTAAGAACACTGAAGCTTTCTTT
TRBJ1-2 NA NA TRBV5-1 CASSSDGTPNYGYTF TGCGCCAGCAGCTCAGACGGGACACCTAACTATGGCTACACCTTC
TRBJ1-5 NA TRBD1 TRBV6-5 CASSPRGRGNQPQHF TGTGCCAGCAGTCCCAGGGGGCGTGGGAATCAGCCCCAGCATTTT
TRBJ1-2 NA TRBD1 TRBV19 CASRGTGMPSYGYTF TGTGCCAGTAGAGGGACAGGGATGCCCTCCTATGGCTACACCTTC
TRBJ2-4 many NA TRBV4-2 CASSQDEELRIQYF TGTGCCAGCAGCCAAGACGAGGAATTGCGCATTCAGTACTTC
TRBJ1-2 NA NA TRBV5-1 CASSFNGLSGYGYTF TGCGCCAGCAGCTTTAATGGACTTTCGGGATATGGCTACACCTTC
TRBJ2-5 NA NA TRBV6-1 CASSAPELETQYF TGTGCCAGCAGCGCCCCGGAGCTTGAGACCCAGTACTTC
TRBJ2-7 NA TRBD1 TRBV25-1 CASSGGTVYEQYF TGTGCCAGCAGTGGGGGGACAGTCTACGAGCAGTACTTC
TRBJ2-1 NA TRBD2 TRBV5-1 CASGPGGRHNEQFF TGCGCCAGCGGTCCGGGAGGGAGGCACAATGAGCAGTTCTTC
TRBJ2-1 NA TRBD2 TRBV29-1 CSVTSGSVYEQFF TGCAGCGTCACTAGCGGGAGCGTGTATGAGCAGTTCTTC
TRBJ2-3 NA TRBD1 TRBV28 CASSLTQGKDTQYF TGTGCCAGCAGTTTAACACAGGGGAAAGATACGCAGTATTTT
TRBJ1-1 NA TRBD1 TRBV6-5 CASSPDRAEAFF TGTGCCAGCAGTCCCGACAGGGCTGAAGCTTTCTTT
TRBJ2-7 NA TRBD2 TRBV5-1 CASSFLAGVDYEQYF TGCGCCAGCAGCTTCCTAGCGGGAGTCGACTACGAGCAGTACTTC
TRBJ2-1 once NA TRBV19 CASSVEYNEQFF TGTGCCAGTAGTGTCGAGTACAATGAGCAGTTCTTC
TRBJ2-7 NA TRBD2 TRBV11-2 CASSLDSGSSYEQYF TGTGCCAGCAGCTTAGATAGCGGGTCTTCCTACGAGCAGTACTTC
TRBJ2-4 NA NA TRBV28 CASSTPASGAKNIQYF TGTGCCAGCAGCACCCCTGCGAGCGGGGCCAAAAACATTCAGTACTTC
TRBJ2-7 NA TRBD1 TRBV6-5 CASSYGTGDRNEQYF TGTGCCAGCAGTTACGGGACAGGGGATCGGAACGAGCAGTACTTC
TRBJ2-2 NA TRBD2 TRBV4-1 CASSQIAGSGELFF TGCGCCAGCAGCCAGATAGCGGGCTCCGGGGAGCTGTTTTTT
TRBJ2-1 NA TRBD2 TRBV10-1 CASSEKGGGRGNEQFF TGCGCCAGCAGTGAAAAAGGGGGCGGGAGGGGCAATGAGCAGTTCTTC
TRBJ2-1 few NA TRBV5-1 CASSLGGLGGGNEQFF TGCGCCAGCAGCCTTGGGGGACTTGGAGGAGGCAATGAGCAGTTCTTC
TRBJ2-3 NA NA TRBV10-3 CAISEPSPRKTGTDTQYF TGTGCCATCAGTGAGCCGTCGCCCCGAAAAACTGGCACAGATACGCAGTATTTT
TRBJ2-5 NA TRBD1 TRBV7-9 CASSLQTGTGGNEQYF TGTGCCAGCAGCTTACAGACCGGGACAGGGGGGAATGAGCAGTACTTC
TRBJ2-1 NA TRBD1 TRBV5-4 CASTFPPTGVNEQFF TGTGCCAGCACGTTTCCCCCGACAGGGGTTAATGAGCAGTTCTTC
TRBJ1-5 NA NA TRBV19 CASKGTHLGNQPQHF TGTGCCAGTAAGGGGACTCACCTGGGCAATCAGCCCCAGCATTTT
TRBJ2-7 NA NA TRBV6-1 CASSGRDTGYEQYF TGTGCCAGCAGTGGCCGGGACACGGGATACGAGCAGTACTTC
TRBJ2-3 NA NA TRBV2 CASTRTSTDTQYF TGTGCCAGCACACGGACTAGCACAGATACGCAGTATTTT
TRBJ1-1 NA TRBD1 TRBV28 CASKAGGLLNTEAFF TGTGCCAGCAAGGCAGGGGGTCTCCTGAACACTGAAGCTTTCTTT
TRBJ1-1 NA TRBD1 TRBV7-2 CASSNGQGSTEAFF TGTGCCAGCAGCAACGGACAGGGGAGCACTGAAGCTTTCTTT
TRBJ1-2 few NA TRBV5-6 CASSGTGNYGYTF TGTGCCAGCAGCGGCACAGGGAACTATGGCTACACCTTC
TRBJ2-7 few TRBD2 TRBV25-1 CASGAGGPSYEQYF TGTGCCAGCGGGGCGGGGGGACCGTCCTACGAGCAGTACTTC
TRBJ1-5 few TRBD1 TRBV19 CASSMGTGGQPQHF TGTGCCAGTAGTATGGGGACAGGGGGTCAGCCCCAGCATTTT
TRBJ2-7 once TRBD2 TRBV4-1 CASSLGLLYEQYF TGCGCCAGCAGCTTGGGACTACTCTACGAGCAGTACTTC
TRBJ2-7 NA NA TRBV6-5 CASSYSASYEQYF TGTGCCAGCAGTTACTCAGCCTCCTACGAGCAGTACTTC
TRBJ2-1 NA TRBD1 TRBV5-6 CASSIPGQGTEQFF TGTGCCAGCAGCATCCCGGGACAGGGAACGGAGCAGTTCTTC
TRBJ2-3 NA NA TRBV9 CASRDGPGGTQYF TGTGCCAGCAGGGATGGACCCGGAGGTACGCAGTATTTT
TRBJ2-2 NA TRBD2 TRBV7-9 CSSSIGLAANTGELFF TGTTCCAGCAGCATTGGACTAGCGGCGAACACCGGGGAGCTGTTTTTT
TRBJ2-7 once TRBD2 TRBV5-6 CASSRRTSGSYEQYF TGTGCCAGCAGCCGGCGGACTAGCGGATCCTACGAGCAGTACTTC
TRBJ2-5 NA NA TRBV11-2 CASSLVTGSYQETQYF TGTGCCAGCAGCTTAGTTACAGGGAGCTACCAAGAGACCCAGTACTTC
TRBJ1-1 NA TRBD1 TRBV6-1 CASSPTPGQGTAFF TGTGCCAGCAGTCCAACTCCGGGACAGGGGACAGCTTTCTTT
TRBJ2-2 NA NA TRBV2 CASSDLEITGELFF TGTGCCAGCAGTGACCTGGAGATAACCGGGGAGCTGTTTTTT
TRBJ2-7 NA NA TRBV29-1 CSVEEGALYEQYF TGCAGTGTTGAAGAAGGGGCCCTATACGAGCAGTACTTC
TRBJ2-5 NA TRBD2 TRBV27 CASSSGTSGYEQYF TGTGCCAGCAGTTCCGGGACTAGCGGGTATGAGCAGTACTTC
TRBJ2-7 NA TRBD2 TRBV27 CASSWGGGVSYEQYF TGTGCCAGCAGTTGGGGGGGAGGGGTATCCTACGAGCAGTACTTC
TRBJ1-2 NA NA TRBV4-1 CASSQGQGRGYTF TGCGCCAGCAGCCAAGGCCAGGGTCGCGGCTACACCTTC
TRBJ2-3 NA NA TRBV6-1 CASSEQGTATDTQYF TGTGCCAGCAGTGAACAGGGTACGGCCACAGATACGCAGTATTTT
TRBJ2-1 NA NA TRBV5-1 CASSLVENNEQFF TGCGCCAGCAGCTTGGTCGAGAACAATGAGCAGTTCTTC